Below, 6 T cell receptor beta chains from the same sample are listed, as sequenced in a study of CD8 T cells in ankylosing spondylitis. Via MiXCR, TCRdb re-called the 5' RACE reads, giving one row per CDR3 protein. The sample holds 50,000 to 60,000 distinct CDR3 sequences, less than 8.5% seen once. Sequencing was carried out using blood, either unsorted or a sorted T cell fraction (not recorded which). Receptors originate from a female donor with ankylosing spondylitis or in good health (not recorded which).

This clonotype has ten or more counts. V usage is TRBV4-1 and J usage is TRBJ1-2; D unclear. Trimming took off 0 bases at V and 8 bases at J, with 16 bases between the two ends. This CDR3 is built from 15 residues. Germline values: CDR1 MGHRA, CDR2 YSYEKL. The CDR3 loop reads CASSQDFVPAGGYTF. CDR3 DNA sequence: TGCGCCAGCAGCCAAGATTTTGTGCCCGCTGGAGGCTACACCTTC.

This clonotype was recorded at least ten times. The genes are TRBV7-2 and TRBJ2-7; possible D gene TRBD2, 5 bases. Germline lookup yields CDR1 SGHTA and CDR2 FQGNSA. There are 13 residues in the CDR3. The ends were cut back, 7 bases at V and 1 base at J, with 11 bases in the middle. CDR3 sequence reads: CASIPDSSYEQYF. Here the CDR3 DNA reads TGTGCCAGCATCCCGGACTCTTCCTACGAGCAGTACTTC.

This clonotype was picked up many times. The chain couples TRBV29-1 to TRBJ2-6; no firm D call. Trimming pared 6 bases from V and 0 bases from J, leaving 3 bases between. The germline gives CDR1 SQVTM, CDR2 ANQGSEA. There are 12 residues in the CDR3. In DNA form, the CDR3 reads TGCAGCGTGCGCTCTGGGGCCAACGTCCTGACTTTC. Translating it yields CSVRSGANVLTF.

Note on this clonotype: A much larger clone is a single base away; this may be a read error. The gene calls are TRBV7-6 and TRBJ2-2; 9 nucleotides match TRBD1. Germline V CDR1 and CDR2: SGHVS, FNYEAQ. This CDR3 spans 16 amino acids. CDR3 in amino acids: CGSSPQGATNTGELFF. CDR3 DNA sequence: TGTGGCAGCAGCCCACAGGGGGCGACGAACACCGGGGAGCTGTTTTTT.

Ten or more counts support this clonotype. CDR3 sequence reads: CSARDVGPRRGGYTF. The CDR3 DNA sequence: TGCAGTGCTAGAGATGTGGGGCCGAGGCGTGGTGGCTACACCTTC. V gene TRBV20-1 combines with J gene TRBJ1-2; TRBD1 is a possible D gene (5 bases). Trimming removed 0 bases from V and 7 bases from J, with 18 bases in between. CDR3 size: 15 residues. In germline, CDR1 is DFQATT, CDR2 SNEGSKA (reference sequence).

This clonotype was recorded at least ten times. V usage is TRBV5-1 and J usage is TRBJ2-2, with 7 bases aligning to TRBD1. The CDR3 consists of 16 residues. Germline-derived CDR1 and CDR2 are SGHRS and YFSETQ. After removal of 3 bases from V and 3 bases from J, the junction contained 8 bases not matched to a gene. The CDR3: CASSSASTGDTGELFF. The CDR3 DNA is TGCGCCAGCAGCTCGGCCTCTACAGGGGACACCGGGGAGCTGTTTTTT.